This T cell receptor beta chain came from a study of shared clonotypes between healthy human individuals. The CDR3 is made up of 13 amino acids. V was trimmed by 7 bases and J by 3 bases, leaving 12 bases between them. Germline V gene sequence: CDR1 SNHLY, CDR2 FYNNEI. This clone showed up just once. As yet, its antigen is unknown. Points from the study as a whole: Depth was large, yet rarefaction showed that sorted-subset sequencing was incomplete. Naive CD4 clonotypes were shared across a handful of donors at roughly 5.5%.

Evenly divided among several immunoSEQ plates was the genomic DNA of each subset. Methods used by the authors: Junction-only immunoSEQ sequences carried no quality scores, so filtering differed. TCRdb's table, derived via immunoSEQ multiplex PCR, lists solely in-frame clones and lacks some. V, J and clone size are taken as reported in that table, and D and trimming were inferred from the DNA itself. This sample has fewer than 200,000 clones, with roughly 70% found just once. This clonotype originated in a man aged 25-40 years in good health. The chain couples TRBV2 to TRBJ1-1, with D hard to call. Source material: memory CD4+ T cells sorted from blood. Subset specified: CD45RA-negative fraction. CDR3 sequence: CASTMTVYTEAFF. In nucleotides, the CDR3 is TGTGCCAGCACGATGACCGTTTACACTGAAGCTTTCTTT.